This T cell receptor (beta chain) is from a study of OX40 agonist ivuxolimab in advanced cancers. On the study more broadly: At 65% to 85% male, the cohort had a mean age of around 56 years, ranging from about 20 to 90.

The V gene's germline CDR1 is SGHNT and CDR2 YENEEA. The V gene lost 2 bases and the J gene lost 6 bases, with 10 bases spanning the gap. The length of the CDR3 is 13 residues. Study results and limitations: On average, CD8+ T cells showed a greater number of expanded clones than CD4+. The specificity for antigen of the expanded peripheral T cells was not determined.

Blood sampling took place at baseline, cycle 4 day 1, and cycle 7 day 1. The data were produced by immunoSEQ multiplex PCR, yet TCRdb's version contains in-frame clones alone and is incomplete. In the table there are 90,000 to 130,000 clones, 91% of which are singletons. About this clone itself: The target antigen is unknown.

Specimen: CD4+ or CD8+ T cells sorted from blood, collected in a trial of the OX40 agonist ivuxolimab. The chain carries TRBV11-3 and TRBJ1-1; possible D gene TRBD1, 5 bases. The TCR originated in an adult with an advanced solid tumor such as melanoma, head and neck, liver or kidney cancer. The CDR3 reads CASSLSGLPEAFF. The CDR3 nucleotides are TGTGCCAGCAGCTTATCAGGGTTGCCTGAAGCTTTCTTT.